Listed below are T cell receptor beta chains from one sample, sequenced in a study of T cell responses to AZD1222 COVID-19 vaccine. The repertoire was sequenced with immunoSEQ multiplex PCR; TCRdb's copy has only in-frame clones and lacks some. The sample consists of some 84,000 clones, roughly 88% of them appearing once. Sample: peripheral blood, taken 28 days after the second AZD1222 dose. The receptors originated from an adult who received the AZD1222 COVID-19 vaccine. CDR3s include the opening cysteine and the closing phenylalanine or tryptophan. The D gene is left open where the match is weak. Where a row states a size, it is once, few, many or the class of an expanded clone; other rows omit it.

d_call j_call cdr3_length v_call clone_size cdr3_aa cdr3_nt
. TRBJ2-3 16 TRBV7-2 . CASSPQLVSSTDTQYF TGTGCCAGCAGCCCACAACTAGTCTCCAGCACAGATACGCAGTATTTT
TRBD1 TRBJ1-3 15 TRBV30 . CAYRGGILTGNTIYF TGTGCCTATAGAGGGGGCATCTTAACAGGAAACACCATATATTTT
. TRBJ2-5 12 TRBV28 . CASTPGGETQYF TGTGCCAGCACTCCAGGGGGGGAGACCCAGTACTTC
TRBD2 TRBJ2-7 15 TRBV28 . CASSLLGGDLYEQYF TGTGCCAGCAGTTTATTGGGGGGGGACCTGTACGAGCAGTACTTC
TRBD2 TRBJ2-3 15 TRBV18 . CASSPSAGGTDTQYF TGTGCCAGCTCACCATCAGCGGGGGGCACAGATACGCAGTATTTT
TRBD1 TRBJ1-2 14 TRBV6-5 . CASSFLGTGSGYTF TGTGCCAGCAGTTTCCTCGGGACAGGGTCCGGCTACACCTTC
. TRBJ1-5 11 TRBV28 . CASRTDQPQHF TGTGCCAGCAGAACGGATCAGCCCCAGCATTTT
. TRBJ1-2 14 TRBV5-1 . CASSLGEGNYGYTF TGCGCCAGCAGCTTGGGGGAGGGAAATTATGGCTACACCTTC
. TRBJ1-4 16 TRBV12-5 . CASGLLSPGVGEKLFF TGTGCTAGTGGTTTGTTGTCCCCAGGGGTTGGTGAAAAACTGTTTTTT
. TRBJ2-3 15 TRBV11-3 . CASSLGGDSTDTQYF TGTGCCAGCAGCTTAGGTGGGGACAGCACAGATACGCAGTATTTT
. TRBJ1-1 11 TRBV7-9 . CASSGGSEAFF TGTGCCAGCAGCGGAGGATCTGAAGCTTTCTTT
TRBD1 TRBJ1-2 14 TRBV11-2 . CASSLDRGPYGYTF TGTGCCAGCAGCTTGGACAGGGGGCCCTATGGCTACACCTTC
. TRBJ1-3 15 TRBV10-3 once CAISETPLGANTIYF TGTGCCATCAGTGAGACCCCCCTCGGTGCGAACACCATATATTTT
. TRBJ2-1 15 TRBV27 . CASTLSPDFYFEQFF TGTGCCAGCACTCTTTCACCGGACTTCTACTTCGAGCAGTTCTTC
TRBD2 TRBJ2-1 14 TRBV5-4 . CASSRGTSPNEQFF TGTGCCAGCAGCCGGGGGACTAGTCCCAATGAGCAGTTCTTC
TRBD1 TRBJ1-2 13 TRBV18 . CASSQDRGYGYTF TGTGCCAGCTCACAGGACAGGGGCTATGGCTACACCTTC
. TRBJ1-1 13 TRBV7-2 once CASSQQENTEAFF TGTGCCAGCAGCCAACAGGAGAACACTGAAGCTTTCTTT
. TRBJ1-1 15 TRBV7-2 . CASSLELGRNTEAFF TGTGCCAGCAGCTTAGAATTGGGGCGCAACACTGAAGCTTTCTTT
. TRBJ1-1 13 TRBV6-5 . CASSSSGMLKAFF TGTGCCAGCAGTTCATCAGGGATGCTGAAAGCTTTCTTT
TRBD2 TRBJ2-5 17 TRBV12-5 . CASGLPWGERDQETQYF TGTGCTAGTGGTCTACCATGGGGGGAGCGGGATCAAGAGACCCAGTACTTC
. TRBJ1-1 12 TRBV12-3/TRBV12-4 . CASSPGYTEAFF TGTGCCAGCAGTCCAGGGTACACTGAAGCTTTCTTT
. TRBJ2-1 14 TRBV10-3 . CAISGGRTLNEQFF TGTGCCATCAGTGGAGGGAGGACCTTAAATGAGCAGTTCTTC
. TRBJ1-5 15 TRBV28 . CASSLGGSSHQPQHF TGTGCCAGCAGCCTGGGGGGGTCCTCTCATCAGCCCCAGCATTTT
. TRBJ1-2 16 TRBV18 . CASSEDESAKGYGYTF TGTGCCAGCTCAGAGGATGAGTCGGCTAAGGGGTATGGCTACACCTTC
TRBD1 TRBJ2-2 14 TRBV5-1 once CASSPGTGPGELFF TGCGCCAGCAGCCCCGGGACAGGGCCCGGGGAGCTGTTTTTT
. TRBJ1-2 14 TRBV3-1/TRBV3-2 . CASSQEGAGGGYTF TGTGCCAGCAGCCAAGAGGGAGCTGGAGGAGGCTACACCTTC
. TRBJ1-5 15 TRBV5-1 . CASSLRGPGNQPQHF TGCGCCAGCAGCTTGAGAGGTCCCGGCAATCAGCCCCAGCATTTT
. TRBJ2-3 15 TRBV6-5 once CASRRRPTSTDTQYF TGTGCCAGCAGAAGGCGGCCAACTAGCACAGATACGCAGTATTTT
TRBD1 TRBJ1-2 12 TRBV29-1 . CSVEGDRGSRTF TGCAGCGTGGAGGGGGACAGGGGATCCCGCACCTTC